This T cell receptor beta chain stems from a study of cytomegalovirus exposure and HLA in healthy donors. This CDR3 contains 12 residues. Trimming removed 5 bases from V and 5 bases from J, with 9 bases in between. The germline V gene encodes CDR1 SGHTA and CDR2 FQGNSA. This PCR relied on a set of 60 Vbeta primers and 13 Jbeta primers. Measured with immunoSEQ multiplex PCR; TCRdb has only the in-frame clones, and not every one. This table has fewer than 200,000 clones, about 82% appearing once. This receptor was identified in a female donor in good health and CMV-seronegative. The specimen sequenced was PBMCs. This sequence joins TRBV7-2 and TRBJ1-2; unclear D gene. The CDR3 spells CASSTPVYGYTF. The DNA of the CDR3 is TGTGCCAGCAGCACGCCGGTTTATGGCTACACCTTC. Full variable domain (remainder filled in from reference TRBV7-2 and TRBJ1-2): GAGVSQSPSNKVTEKGKDVELRCDPISGHTALYWYRQSLGQGLEFLIYFQGNSAPDKSGLPSDRFSAERTGGSVSTLTIQRTQQEDSAVYLCASSTPVYGYTFGSGTRLTVV.